The table lists the clone carrying this T cell receptor beta chain with a few counts. V gave up 5 bases and J gave up 7 bases, with 11 bases separating them. CDR3 length: 12 amino acids. Germline V gene lookup returns CDR1 WSHSY and CDR2 SAAADI. The record originates from a study of cytomegalovirus exposure and HLA in healthy donors. Amplification used 60 Vbeta primers and 13 Jbeta primers. Profiling relied on immunoSEQ multiplex PCR, and the TCRdb table lists in-frame clones only, not all of them. The profile shows about 94,000 clones, approximately 7.1% of them singletons. Participants comprised healthy donors of bone marrow.

The sequenced sample consisted of PBMCs. The V call is TRBV10-2, the J call TRBJ1-1; D call uncertain. This receptor was obtained from a man in his fifties in good health and CMV-seronegative. The CDR3 coding sequence is TGCGCCAGCAGTTTGAACGGGGATGAAGCTTTCTTT. Residues: CASSLNGDEAFF.